Below are 16 T cell receptor beta chains sequenced from a single sample in a study of response to subunit inactivated influenza vaccine. TCRdb analysed the RT-PCR reads with MiXCR anew, one entry per CDR3 protein. The sample lists more than 150,000 distinct CDR3 sequences, around 9% seen once, with approximately 10% in the top ten. The sequencing here drew on non-naive T cells sorted from PBMCs, taken on the day of vaccination. All receptors derive from a man between 45 and 60 years old who received an inactivated influenza vaccine.

The table lists this clonotype with a few counts. The V and J genes are TRBV13 and TRBJ2-1; possible D gene TRBD1, 6 bases. Germline V gene sequence: CDR1 PRHDT, CDR2 FYEKMQ (reference sequence). The CDR3 is 13 amino acids. The V gene lost 8 bases and the J gene lost 4 bases, with 12 bases spanning the gap. Here the CDR3 reads CASGQGTYNEQFF. The CDR3 bases are TGTGCCAGCGGGCAGGGGACATACAATGAGCAGTTCTTC.

The chain joins TRBV7-9 to TRBJ2-1; 8 bases are a match to TRBD2. With 3 bases clipped from V and 6 bases from J, the junction kept 7 bases outside the gene matches. Germline V gene sequence: CDR1 SEHNR, CDR2 FQNEAQ (reference sequence). The CDR3 has 15 amino acids. This CDR3 reads CASSFFAGGVNEQFF. CDR3 nucleotide sequence: TGTGCCAGCAGCTTCTTCGCGGGAGGAGTCAATGAGCAGTTCTTC.

V usage is TRBV6-5 and J usage is TRBJ2-1; 9 positions agree with TRBD1. The CDR3 runs 15 residues. The germline CDR1 and CDR2 sequences are MNHEY and SVGAGI. V gave up 4 bases and J gave up 4 bases; unmatched junction bases: 5. The CDR3: CASSSSDRGYNEQFF. CDR3 DNA: TGTGCCAGCAGTTCCTCGGACAGGGGTTACAATGAGCAGTTCTTC.

This clonotype was counted ten times or more. The rearrangement joins TRBV6-6 to TRBJ2-7; D is possibly TRBD2 (6 bases). V lost 8 bases, J lost 5 bases, and 13 bases lay in between. This CDR3 is 12 amino acids long. In germline, CDR1 is MNHNY, CDR2 SVGAGI (reference sequence). CDR3 region: CASSGVPHEQYF. For the CDR3, the DNA is TGTGCCAGCTCGGGAGTTCCCCACGAGCAGTACTTC.

This clonotype occurred many times. The rearrangement uses TRBV7-9 and TRBJ2-3; D not certain. The V gene lost 2 bases and the J gene lost 4 bases, with 4 bases spanning the gap. There are 12 residues in the CDR3. Looked up from germline, CDR1 is SEHNR and CDR2 is FQNEAQ (reference sequence). DNA for the CDR3: TGTGCCAGCAGCTTACGACCAGATACGCAGTATTTT. Translating gives CASSLRPDTQYF.

There are a few counts of this clonotype. The rearrangement links TRBV6-2 or TRBV6-3 to TRBJ2-6, with D possibly being TRBD2 (5 bases). Germline assignment: CDR1 MNHEY and CDR2 SVGEGT. V dropped 2 bases and J dropped 1 base, with 9 bases sitting between them. There are 16 residues in the CDR3. CDR3 sequence (DNA): TGTGCCAGCAGTTACAGGCCGGGATCTGGGGCCAACGTCCTGACTTTC. It yields the protein CASSYRPGSGANVLTF.

This clonotype was detected only once. The chain links TRBV5-1 to TRBJ2-7; 9 nucleotides align to TRBD2. The V gene end was trimmed by 6 bases and the J gene end by 3 bases; junction bases not matched to a gene: 10. This CDR3 has 15 residues. CDR1 SGHRS and CDR2 YFSETQ come from the germline V gene. The CDR3 here is CASKALGTSSYEQYF. CDR3 nucleotide sequence: TGCGCCAGCAAAGCTTTAGGGACTAGCAGCTACGAGCAGTACTTC.

The chain couples TRBV5-4 to TRBJ2-3; TRBD2 is a possible D gene (7 bases). Trimming removed 3 bases at V and 6 bases at J, with 23 bases between. In germline, CDR1 is SGHNT, CDR2 YYREEE (reference sequence). The CDR3 spans 17 residues. The CDR3 region is CASSSMGGARRDDTQYF. The CDR3 DNA reads TGTGCCAGCAGCTCGATGGGGGGGGCGCGGAGGGATGATACGCAGTATTTT.

As for this clonotype: Its ends do not fully match the called genes, so a read error is possible. J is TRBJ1-5 and V is TRBV3-1; perhaps TRBD1 as D (6 bases). The CDR3 covers 12 residues. The germline gives CDR1 LGHDT, CDR2 YNNKEL (reference sequence). In DNA form, the CDR3 reads TGTGTCAGCAGCCAAGGGGGGGGGCCCCAGCATTTT. Protein product: CVSSQGGGPQHF.

This clonotype was observed a few times. This rearrangement joins TRBV18 to TRBJ2-1; D assignment may be TRBD1 or TRBD2 (5 bases each). The germline gives CDR1 KGHSH, CDR2 LQKENI. Trimming stripped 3 bases from V and 6 bases from J, with 18 bases between. This CDR3 spans 16 amino acids. CDR3 in amino acids: CASSPLQWTGGNEQFF. The DNA for the CDR3 is TGTGCCAGCTCACCCCTTCAGTGGACTGGGGGCAATGAGCAGTTCTTC.

The V call is TRBV20-1, the J call TRBJ2-2, with TRBD2 identical over 7 bases. The V segment lost 1 base and the J segment 1 base; nucleotides outside the gene matches: 6. CDR1 is DFQATT and CDR2 is SNEGSKA in the germline V gene (reference sequence). The CDR3 spans 16 residues. CDR3 nucleotides: TGCAGTGCTAGAGGACTTGGACTAGAGAACACCGGGGAGCTGTTTTTT. Translated: CSARGLGLENTGELFF.

On this clonotype: A much bigger clone sits one base away, suggesting this may be a read error. The chain combines TRBV7-9 with TRBJ2-7, with 7 bases matching TRBD1. There are 16 residues in the CDR3. Germline CDR1 SEHNR, CDR2 FQNEAQ (reference sequence). Losses at the gene ends were 5 bases for V and 5 bases for J; bases not matched to a gene: 15. CDR3 residues: CASSVRRQGGMDEQYF. DNA for the CDR3: TGTGCCAGCAGCGTAAGGCGACAGGGCGGAATGGACGAGCAGTACTTC.

In its sample, this clonotype was seen a few times. This chain links TRBV7-9 with TRBJ1-6; 11 bases map to TRBD1. The CDR3 is made up of 17 amino acids. Germline CDR1 is SEHNR and CDR2 is FQNEAQ (reference sequence). V was pared by 3 bases and J by 7 bases, with 8 bases of the junction left unmatched. Here the CDR3 reads CASSFFVGQGGNSPLHF. CDR3 in DNA: TGTGCCAGCAGCTTTTTCGTGGGACAGGGGGGAAATTCACCCCTCCACTTT.

This clonotype was detected only a few times. This sequence joins TRBV7-9 and TRBJ2-5; 7 bases fit TRBD2. Germline CDR1 reads SEHNR; CDR2 reads FQNEAQ (reference sequence). V lost 2 bases to trimming and J lost 4 bases; unmatched junction nucleotides: 7. This CDR3 is 15 amino acids long. The CDR3 bases are TGTGCCAGCAGCTTAAGTGCGGGGAGGGTAGAGACCCAGTACTTC. Encoded protein: CASSLSAGRVETQYF.

This chain links TRBV12-3 or TRBV12-4 with TRBJ2-3; TRBD2 matches at 14 bases. Unmatched junction bases numbered 3, after V lost 3 bases and J lost 7 bases. This CDR3 region has 15 residues. The CDR3 region is CASSLGTSGRNTQYF. CDR3 DNA: TGTGCCAGCAGTTTGGGGACTAGCGGGAGAAATACGCAGTATTTT.

This clonotype was recorded many times. The genes are TRBV20-1 and TRBJ1-1; D gene ambiguous. V was trimmed by 6 bases and J by 1 base, leaving 9 bases between them. The CDR3 runs 12 residues. The germline V gene encodes CDR1 DFQATT and CDR2 SNEGSKA (reference sequence). CDR3 sequence reads: CSARLRNTEAFF. CDR3 sequence (DNA): TGCAGTGCCAGGCTCAGGAACACTGAAGCTTTCTTT.